This T cell receptor beta chain was recovered during a study of OX40 agonist ivuxolimab in advanced cancers. Background on the study: Hepatocellular carcinoma, melanoma, renal cell or head and neck cancer occurred in dose-escalation patients. Patients achieving partial responses numbered three: one hepatocellular carcinoma case and two cutaneous melanoma cases.

Repertoires were generated with immunoSEQ multiplex PCR, while TCRdb's copy carries only in-frame clones and drops some. In the table there are about 56,000 clones, over 75% of which are singletons. People who had autoimmune disease history or systemic immunosuppression were excluded. The study's findings and limits: It was not determined which antigens were specifically recognized by the peripheral T cells that had undergone clonal expansion.

About this clone: The antigen remains unidentified.

With 3 bases removed from V and 0 bases from J, the gap between germline ends came to 14 bases. The CDR3 totals 16 residues. Germline V lookup: CDR1 MNHEY, CDR2 SVGAGI. The rearrangement uses TRBV6-5 and TRBJ1-1, with D maybe TRBD1 (5 bases). The sequencing used CD4+ or CD8+ T cells sorted from blood, collected in a trial of the OX40 agonist ivuxolimab. This receptor was taken from an adult with an advanced solid tumor such as melanoma, head and neck, liver or kidney cancer. The chain's CDR3 is CASSYADIGVNTEAFF. CDR3 in DNA: TGTGCCAGCAGTTATGCGGACATCGGGGTGAACACTGAAGCTTTCTTT.